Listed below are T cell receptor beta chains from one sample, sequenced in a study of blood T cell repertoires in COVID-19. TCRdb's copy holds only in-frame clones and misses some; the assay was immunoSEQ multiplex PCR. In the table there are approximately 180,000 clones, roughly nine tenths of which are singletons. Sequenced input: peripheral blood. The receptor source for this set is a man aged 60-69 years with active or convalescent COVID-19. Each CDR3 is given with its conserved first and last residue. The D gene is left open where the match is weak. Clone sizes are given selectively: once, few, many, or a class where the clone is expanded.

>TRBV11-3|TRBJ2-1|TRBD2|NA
TGTGCCAGCAGCTCGAATCGGGGGGGGACCTACAATGAGCAGTTCTTC
CASSSNRGGTYNEQFF
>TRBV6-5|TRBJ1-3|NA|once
TGTGCCAGCAGCGACAGGTCTACTGGAAACACCATATATTTT
CASSDRSTGNTIYF
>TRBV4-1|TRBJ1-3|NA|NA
TGCGCCAGCAGCCTCCTATGGGGAGGGGTTGGCCCTGGAAACACCATATATTTT
CASSLLWGGVGPGNTIYF
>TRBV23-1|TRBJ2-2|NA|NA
TGCGCCAGCAGTCAACGACCGTGTGGGGGCGTTAAGAACACCGGGGAGCTGTTTTTT
CASSQRPCGGVKNTGELFF
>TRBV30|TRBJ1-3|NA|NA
TGTGCCTGGAGTGTGACATCTGGAAACACCATATATTTT
CAWSVTSGNTIYF
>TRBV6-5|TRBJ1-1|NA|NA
TGTGCCAGCAGCGTGCTAATGAACACTGAAGCTTTCTTT
CASSVLMNTEAFF
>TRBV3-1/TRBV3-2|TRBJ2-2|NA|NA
TGTGCCAGTAGATCCGTAGGGGGAAACACCGGGGAGCTGTTTTTT
CASRSVGGNTGELFF
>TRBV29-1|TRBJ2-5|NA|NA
TGCAGCGTTGCCGCTTGGACAGAGGAGACCCAGTACTTC
CSVAAWTEETQYF
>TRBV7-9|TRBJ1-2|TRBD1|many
TGTGCCAGCAGCTTAGGGACAGGGCCCACTGATGGCTACACCTTC
CASSLGTGPTDGYTF
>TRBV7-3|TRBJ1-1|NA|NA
TGTGCCAGCAGCTTAACGAACACGCCGAACACTGAAGCTTTCTTT
CASSLTNTPNTEAFF
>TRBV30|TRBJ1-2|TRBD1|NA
TGTGCCTGGAGTCGCAGGGGGCTGCACTATGGCTACACCTTC
CAWSRRGLHYGYTF
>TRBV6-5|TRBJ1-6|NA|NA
TGTGCCAGGGGCGGGGAGGGATTAAATTCACCCCTCCACTTT
CARGGEGLNSPLHF
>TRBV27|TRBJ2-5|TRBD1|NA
TGTGCCAGCAGTAGGGGACAGTACCAAGAGACCCAGTACTTC
CASSRGQYQETQYF
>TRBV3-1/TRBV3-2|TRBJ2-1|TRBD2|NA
TGTGCCAGCGCCCTAGCGGGGGGATCTGAGCAGTTCTTC
CASALAGGSEQFF
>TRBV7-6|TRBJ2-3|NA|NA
TGTGCCAGCAGCTCTTCTGTGCAGAGCACAGATACGCAGTATTTT
CASSSSVQSTDTQYF
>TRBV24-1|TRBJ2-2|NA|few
TGTGCCACCAGTGATCCCGCCTTATCACCTCGGGGAGAGGGGCTGTTTTTT
CATSDPALSPRGEGLFF
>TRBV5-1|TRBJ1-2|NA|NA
TGCGCCAGCAGCTTGTTTTACCCGGGAGGCTACACCTTC
CASSLFYPGGYTF
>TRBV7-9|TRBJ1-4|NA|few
TGTGCCAGCAGCTTAGTACTCCCGGAAAAACTGTTTTTT
CASSLVLPEKLFF
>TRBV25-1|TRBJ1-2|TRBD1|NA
TGTGCCAGCAGTTCATCCGCAGGGGGGTATGGCTACACCTTC
CASSSSAGGYGYTF
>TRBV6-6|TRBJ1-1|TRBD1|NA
TGTGCCAGCAAAGCCAGGACAGGAGGGAACACTGAAGCTTTCTTT
CASKARTGGNTEAFF
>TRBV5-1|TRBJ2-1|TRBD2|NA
TGCGCCAGCAGCTTGGGCCCTAGCGGGGACAATGAGCAGTTCTTC
CASSLGPSGDNEQFF
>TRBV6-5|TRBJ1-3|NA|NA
TGTGCCAGCAGTAGGTCCCAGGAAGGAAACACCATATATTTT
CASSRSQEGNTIYF
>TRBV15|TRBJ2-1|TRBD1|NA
TGTGCCACCAGCAGAGTTGCGGCAGGGGGCGATGAGCAGTTCTTC
CATSRVAAGGDEQFF
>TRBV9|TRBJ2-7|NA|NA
TGTGCCAGCAGCGTAGACGAGGGAGCCTACGAGCAGTACTTC
CASSVDEGAYEQYF
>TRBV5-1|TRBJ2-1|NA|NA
TGCGCCAGCAGCACGGGTGGGAGGGGGGCCTACAATGAGCAGTTCTTC
CASSTGGRGAYNEQFF
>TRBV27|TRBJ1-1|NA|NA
TGTGCCAGCAATTCCCGGACAACCAACACTGAAGCTTTCTTT
CASNSRTTNTEAFF
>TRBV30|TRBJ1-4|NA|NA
TGTGCCTGGATGAGGGAGCGCGATGAAAAACTGTTTTTT
CAWMRERDEKLFF
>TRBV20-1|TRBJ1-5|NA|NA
TGCAGTGCTAGTCGGGGGGCGCAAGGCAATCAGCCCCAGCATTTT
CSASRGAQGNQPQHF
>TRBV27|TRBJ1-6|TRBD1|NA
TGTGCCAGTAGACAGGGGAGTTCACCCCTCCACTTT
CASRQGSSPLHF
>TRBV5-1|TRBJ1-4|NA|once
TGCGCCAGCAGTGATCCCCGGCAGGGAGAAAAACTGTTTTTT
CASSDPRQGEKLFF
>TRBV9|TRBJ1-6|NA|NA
TGTGCCAGCAGTGGAGGGGATTATAATTCACCCCTCCACTTT
CASSGGDYNSPLHF
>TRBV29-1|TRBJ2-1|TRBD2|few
TGCAGCGTTGGTTGGAGTAGCGGGGAGCAGTTCTTC
CSVGWSSGEQFF
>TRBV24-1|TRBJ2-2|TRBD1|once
TGTGCCACCAGTACGGGCAGGGGGCTGATCGGGGAGCTGTTTTTT
CATSTGRGLIGELFF
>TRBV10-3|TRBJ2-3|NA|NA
TGTGCCATCAGTGGGAAGGGCGGGGAGAACCCAGATACGCAGTATTTT
CAISGKGGENPDTQYF
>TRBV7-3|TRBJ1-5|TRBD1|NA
TGTGCCAGCAGCCTATCGACAGGGAGCAATCAGCCCCAGCATTTT
CASSLSTGSNQPQHF
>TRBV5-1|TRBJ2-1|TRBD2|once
TGCGCCAGCAGCCTGGGAGGGTTGTCCTACAATGAGCAGTTCTTC
CASSLGGLSYNEQFF
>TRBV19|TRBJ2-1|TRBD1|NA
TGTGCCAGCACCCAGGGACAGGGGGCCTGGAATGAGCAGTTCTTC
CASTQGQGAWNEQFF
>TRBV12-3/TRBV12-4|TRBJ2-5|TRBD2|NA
TGTGCCAGCAGTTCAGCGGGGGGGGAGACCCAGTACTTC
CASSSAGGETQYF
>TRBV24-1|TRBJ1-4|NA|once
TGTGCCACCAGTGAGGGCAGGCGTGAAAAACTGTTTTTT
CATSEGRREKLFF
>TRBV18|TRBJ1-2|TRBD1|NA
TGTGCCAGCTCACCAGACAGGGGGATGAGAGGCTACACCTTC
CASSPDRGMRGYTF
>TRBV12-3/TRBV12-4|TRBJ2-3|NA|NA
TGTGCCAGCAGTTCACGCGAAGATACGCAGTATTTT
CASSSREDTQYF
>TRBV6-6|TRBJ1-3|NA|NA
TGTGCCAGCAGCCCCCGGACACCCGGAAACACCATATATTTT
CASSPRTPGNTIYF